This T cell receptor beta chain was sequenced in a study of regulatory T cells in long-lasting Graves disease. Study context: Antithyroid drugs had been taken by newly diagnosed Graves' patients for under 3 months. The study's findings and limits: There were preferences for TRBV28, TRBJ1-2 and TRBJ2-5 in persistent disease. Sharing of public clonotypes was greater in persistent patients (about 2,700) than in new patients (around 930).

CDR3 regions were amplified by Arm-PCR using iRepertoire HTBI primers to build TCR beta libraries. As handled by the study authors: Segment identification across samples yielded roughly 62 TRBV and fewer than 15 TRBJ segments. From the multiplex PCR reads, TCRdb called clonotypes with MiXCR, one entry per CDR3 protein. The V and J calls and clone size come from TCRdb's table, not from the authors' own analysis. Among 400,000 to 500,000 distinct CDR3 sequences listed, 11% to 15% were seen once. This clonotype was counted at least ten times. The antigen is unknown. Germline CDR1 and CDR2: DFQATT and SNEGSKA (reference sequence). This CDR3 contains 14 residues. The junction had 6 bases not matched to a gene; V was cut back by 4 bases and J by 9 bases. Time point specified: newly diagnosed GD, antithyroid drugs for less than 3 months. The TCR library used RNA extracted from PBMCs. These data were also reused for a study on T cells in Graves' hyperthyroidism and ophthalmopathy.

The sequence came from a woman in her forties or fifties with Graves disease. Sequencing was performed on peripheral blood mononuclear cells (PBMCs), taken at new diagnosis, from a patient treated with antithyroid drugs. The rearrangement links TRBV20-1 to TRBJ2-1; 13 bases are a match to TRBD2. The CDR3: CSAKTSGRYIEQFF. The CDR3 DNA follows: TGCAGTGCTAAGACTAGCGGGAGGTATATTGAGCAGTTCTTC.